The present T cell receptor (beta chain) was sequenced within a study of T cell repertoires in cytomegalovirus infection. Across the study: Newly reported HLA-C-restricted and thoroughly characterized HLA-B-restricted CMV epitopes were employed. An indication of both CMV infection and matching HLA type came from public TCR beta signatures.

Germline V gene lookup returns CDR1 MGHRA and CDR2 YSYEKL. Between the trimmed V and J ends, which lost 1 base and 2 bases, there was a span of 12 bases. CDR3 length: 15 residues. TCRdb analysed the reads with MiXCR anew, one entry per CDR3 protein. The data show about 180,000 distinct CDR3 sequences, about 20% seen once. A word on this clonotype: Its antigen remains unidentified.

The sample here was CD8+ T cells from cultured PBMCs, taken from culture after CMV antigen stimulation. The TCR sequence derives from a human donor in good health (CMV status not recorded). Some clones in this sample may be carry-over from other donors' samples. The V gene is TRBV4-1, the J gene TRBJ2-7; D is possibly TRBD1 (6 bases). CDR3 sequence reads: CASSQGRQVTYEQYF. DNA of the CDR3: TGCGCCAGCAGCCAAGGGCGACAGGTCACCTACGAGCAGTACTTC.